The subject of this entry is one T cell receptor (beta chain). The data stem from a study of control samples from healthy donors and cancer patients. Some clones are missing from TCRdb's copy, which holds only in-frame ones; the method was immunoSEQ multiplex PCR. This sample has about 220,000 clones; just under 95% occur once, and the top ten carry about 1.6%. CDR1 is SGHRS, CDR2 YFSETQ, per germline. With 2 bases clipped from V and 7 bases from J, the junction kept 5 bases outside the gene matches. The CDR3 sequence is 15 residues long. The chain employs TRBV5-1 and TRBJ2-2; 10 nucleotides match TRBD1. The sequenced sample was blood. The clonotype comes from a man aged 45 to 65 in good health. The CDR3: CASSFRDRGVGELFF. The CDR3 coding sequence is TGCGCCAGCAGCTTCCGGGACAGGGGTGTCGGGGAGCTGTTTTTT.